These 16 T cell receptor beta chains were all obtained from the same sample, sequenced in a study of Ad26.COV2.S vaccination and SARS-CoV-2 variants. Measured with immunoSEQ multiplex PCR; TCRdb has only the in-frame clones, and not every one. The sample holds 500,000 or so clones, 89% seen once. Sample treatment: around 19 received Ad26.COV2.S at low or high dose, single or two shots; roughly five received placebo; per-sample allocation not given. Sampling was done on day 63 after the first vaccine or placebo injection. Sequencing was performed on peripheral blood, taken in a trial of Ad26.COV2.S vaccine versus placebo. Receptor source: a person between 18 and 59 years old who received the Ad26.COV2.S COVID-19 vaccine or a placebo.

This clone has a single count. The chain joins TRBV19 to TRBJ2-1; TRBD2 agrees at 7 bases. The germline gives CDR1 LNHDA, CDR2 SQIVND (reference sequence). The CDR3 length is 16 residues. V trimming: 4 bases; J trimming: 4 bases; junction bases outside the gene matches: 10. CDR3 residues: CASSNLLGTIYNEQFF. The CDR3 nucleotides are TGTGCCAGTAGTAATCTCCTCGGGACTATATACAATGAGCAGTTCTTC.

The CDR3 DNA is TGCGCCAGCAGCTCGGGGACTAGCGGATACAATGAGCAGTTCTTC. Its translation: CASSSGTSGYNEQFF. V is TRBV5-1 and J is TRBJ2-1, with 11 bases fitting TRBD2. CDR1 is SGHRS and CDR2 is YFSETQ in the germline V gene. CDR3 size: 15 residues. V trimming: 3 bases; J trimming: 4 bases; junction bases outside the gene matches: 3.

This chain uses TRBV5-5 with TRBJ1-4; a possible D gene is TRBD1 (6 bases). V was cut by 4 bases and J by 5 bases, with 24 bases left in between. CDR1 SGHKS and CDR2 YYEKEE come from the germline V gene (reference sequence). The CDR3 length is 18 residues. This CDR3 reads CASSDHFGQGLENEKLFF. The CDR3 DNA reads TGTGCCAGCAGCGACCATTTCGGGCAGGGGCTAGAGAATGAAAAACTGTTTTTT.

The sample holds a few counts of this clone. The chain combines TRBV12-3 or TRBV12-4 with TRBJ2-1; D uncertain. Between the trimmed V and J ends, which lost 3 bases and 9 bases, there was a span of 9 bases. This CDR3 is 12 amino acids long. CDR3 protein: CASSLTYVEQFF. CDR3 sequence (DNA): TGTGCCAGCAGTTTGACCTACGTTGAGCAGTTCTTC.

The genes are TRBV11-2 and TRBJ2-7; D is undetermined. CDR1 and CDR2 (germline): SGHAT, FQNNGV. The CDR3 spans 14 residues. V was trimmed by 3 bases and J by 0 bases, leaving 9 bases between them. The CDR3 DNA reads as TGTGCCAGCAGCTTTAGGAGAATCTCCTACGAGCAGTACTTC. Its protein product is CASSFRRISYEQYF.

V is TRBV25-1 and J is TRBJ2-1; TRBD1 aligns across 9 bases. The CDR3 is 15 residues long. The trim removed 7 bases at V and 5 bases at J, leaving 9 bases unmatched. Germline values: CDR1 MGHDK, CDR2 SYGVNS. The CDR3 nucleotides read TGTGCCAGCACCCTAAACAGGGGGCTGGACAATGAGCAGTTCTTC. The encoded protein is CASTLNRGLDNEQFF. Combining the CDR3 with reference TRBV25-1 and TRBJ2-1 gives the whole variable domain EADIYQTPRYLVIGTGKKITLECSQTMGHDKMYWYQQDPGMELHLIHYSYGVNSTEKGDLSSESTVSRIRTEHFPLTLESARPSHTSQYLCASTLNRGLDNEQFFGPGTRLTVL.

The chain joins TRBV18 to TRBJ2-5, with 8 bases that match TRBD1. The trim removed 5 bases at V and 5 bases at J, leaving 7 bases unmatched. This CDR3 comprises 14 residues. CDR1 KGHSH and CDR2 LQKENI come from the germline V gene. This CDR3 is CASSGARQGETQYF. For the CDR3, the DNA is TGTGCCAGCTCAGGTGCCCGACAGGGGGAGACCCAGTACTTC.

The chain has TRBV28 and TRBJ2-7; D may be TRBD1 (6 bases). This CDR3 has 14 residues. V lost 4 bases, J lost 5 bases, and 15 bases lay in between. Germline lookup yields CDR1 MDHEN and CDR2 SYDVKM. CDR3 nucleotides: TGTGCCAGCAGTTCCGGGACATCTAAGGACGAGCAGTACTTC. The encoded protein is CASSSGTSKDEQYF. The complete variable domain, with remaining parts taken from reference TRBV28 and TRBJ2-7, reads DVKVTQSSRYLVKRTGEKVFLECVQDMDHENMFWYRQDPGLGLRLIYFSYDVKMKEKGDIPEGYSVSREKKERFSLILESASTNQTSMYLCASSSGTSKDEQYFGPGTRLTVT.

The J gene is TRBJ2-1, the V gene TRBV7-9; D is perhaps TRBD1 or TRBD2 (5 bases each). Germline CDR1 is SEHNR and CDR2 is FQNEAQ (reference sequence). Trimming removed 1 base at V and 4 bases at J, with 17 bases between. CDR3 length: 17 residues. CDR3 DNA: TGTGCCAGCAGCTTAGGTCCCTGGGGGATAAGGTACAATGAGCAGTTCTTC. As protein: CASSLGPWGIRYNEQFF.

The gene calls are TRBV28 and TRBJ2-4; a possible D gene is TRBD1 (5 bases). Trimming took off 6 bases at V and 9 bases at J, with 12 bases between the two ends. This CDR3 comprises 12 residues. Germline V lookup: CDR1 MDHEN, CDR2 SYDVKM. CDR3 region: CASRERQGIQYF. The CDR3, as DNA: TGTGCCAGCAGAGAGAGGCAGGGCATTCAGTACTTC.

The CDR3 nucleotides read TGCAGCGTTGCCGGGAGGTACACAGATACGCAGTATTTT. The encoded protein is CSVAGRYTDTQYF. The genes are TRBV29-1 and TRBJ2-3; 7 positions match TRBD2. The CDR3 contains 13 residues. Germline V CDR1 and CDR2: SQVTM, ANQGSEA. Trimming took 4 bases from V and 2 from J; bases not matched to a gene: 3.

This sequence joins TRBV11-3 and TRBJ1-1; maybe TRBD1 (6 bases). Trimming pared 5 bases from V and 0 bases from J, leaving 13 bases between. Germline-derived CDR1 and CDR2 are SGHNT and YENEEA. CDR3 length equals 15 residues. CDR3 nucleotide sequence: TGTGCCAGCAGCCCCCTAGGGGGTTTGAACACTGAAGCTTTCTTT. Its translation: CASSPLGGLNTEAFF.

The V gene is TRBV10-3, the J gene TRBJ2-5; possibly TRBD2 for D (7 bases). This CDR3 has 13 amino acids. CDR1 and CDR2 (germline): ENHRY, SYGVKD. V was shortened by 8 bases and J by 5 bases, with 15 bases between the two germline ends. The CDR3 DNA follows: TGTGCCATCCGTGGGGGGGGCGAGGAGACCCAGTACTTC. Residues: CAIRGGGEETQYF.

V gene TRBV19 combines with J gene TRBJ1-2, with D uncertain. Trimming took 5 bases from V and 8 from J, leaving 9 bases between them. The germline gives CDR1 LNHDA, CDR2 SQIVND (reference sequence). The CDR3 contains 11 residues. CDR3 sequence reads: CASSYRSGYTF. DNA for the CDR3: TGTGCCAGTAGTTATCGGAGCGGCTACACCTTC.

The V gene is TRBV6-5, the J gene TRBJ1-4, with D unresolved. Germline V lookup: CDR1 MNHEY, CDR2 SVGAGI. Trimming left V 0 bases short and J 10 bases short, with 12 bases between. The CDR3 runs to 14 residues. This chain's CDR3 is CASSYSEGPRKLFF. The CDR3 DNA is TGTGCCAGCAGTTACTCCGAGGGTCCCCGAAAACTGTTTTTT.

CDR3 in amino acids: CASNNRENQPQHF. CDR3 bases: TGTGCCAGCAACAACAGGGAGAATCAGCCCCAGCATTTT. This rearrangement joins TRBV7-2 to TRBJ1-5; D is perhaps TRBD1 (6 bases). Germline V gives CDR1 SGHTA, CDR2 FQGNSA. CDR3 length: 13 residues. Trimming pared 7 bases from V and 4 bases from J, leaving 11 bases between.